Ten or more counts support the clone carrying this TCR beta chain. CDR1 is ENHRY, CDR2 SYGVKD, per germline. CDR3 length equals 14 residues. V lost 10 bases, J lost 2 bases, and 7 bases stayed unmatched. The sample is drawn from a study of T cells in Graves' hyperthyroidism and ophthalmopathy. Using RNA transcripts as the source, TCR beta CDR3 regions were amplified. The HTBI set primed first-round TCR CDR3 RT-PCR. TCRdb processed the multiplex PCR reads anew with MiXCR; each CDR3 protein has one entry. The profile shows around 520,000 distinct CDR3 sequences, around an eighth of them singletons. This clonotype originated in a young woman with Graves' hyperthyroidism. V gene TRBV10-3 combines with J gene TRBJ2-1; 8 nucleotides align to TRBD2. The specimen was blood. The CDR3 region is CATIAGPTYNEQFF. The CDR3 DNA reads TGTGCCACAATAGCGGGGCCGACCTACAATGAGCAGTTCTTC.